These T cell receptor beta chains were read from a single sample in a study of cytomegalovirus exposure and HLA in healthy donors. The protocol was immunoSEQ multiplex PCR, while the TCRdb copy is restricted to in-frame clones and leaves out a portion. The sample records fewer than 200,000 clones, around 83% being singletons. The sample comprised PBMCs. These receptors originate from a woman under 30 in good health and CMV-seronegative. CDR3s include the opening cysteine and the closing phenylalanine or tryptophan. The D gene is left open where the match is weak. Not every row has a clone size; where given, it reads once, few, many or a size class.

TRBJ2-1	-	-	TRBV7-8	TGTGCCAGCAGCTTAGAGGACTACCGGAATGAGCAGTTCTTC	CASSLEDYRNEQFF
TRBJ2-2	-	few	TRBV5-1	TGCGCCAGCAGCCCCGGACAAACGACCGGGGAGCTGTTTTTT	CASSPGQTTGELFF
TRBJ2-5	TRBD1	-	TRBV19	TGTGCCAGTAGTCGACAGGGAAGGCAAGAGACCCAGTACTTC	CASSRQGRQETQYF
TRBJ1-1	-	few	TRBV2	TGTGCCAGCAGTGGACAGATGAACACTGAAGCTTTCTTT	CASSGQMNTEAFF
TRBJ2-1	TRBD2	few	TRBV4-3	TGCGCCAGCAGCCAAACTTTGGTCTTTCTAGCGGAGTCCTGGGATGAGCAGTTCTTC	CASSQTLVFLAESWDEQFF
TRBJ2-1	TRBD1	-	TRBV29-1	TGCAGCGTTGAATTACCGGCAGGGGGCTCCCACAATGAGCAGTTCTTC	CSVELPAGGSHNEQFF
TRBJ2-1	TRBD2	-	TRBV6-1	TGTGCCAGCAGTGTGCGGGAGGGCGGCTACAATGAGCAGTTCTTC	CASSVREGGYNEQFF
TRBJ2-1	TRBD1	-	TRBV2	TGTGCCAGCAGTGATGACAGGGAGAATGAGCAGTTCTTC	CASSDDRENEQFF
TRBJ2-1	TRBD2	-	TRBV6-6	TGTGCCAGCAGACAACTAGCGGGAGTCATCAATGAGCAGTTCTTC	CASRQLAGVINEQFF
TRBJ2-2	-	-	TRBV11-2	TGTGCCAGCAGCTTAAGGGGTGACACCGGGGAGCTGTTTTTT	CASSLRGDTGELFF
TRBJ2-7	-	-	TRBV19	TGTGCCAGTAGTCCAGCGGTCTCCTACGAGCAGTACTTC	CASSPAVSYEQYF
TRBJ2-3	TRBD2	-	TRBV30	TGTGCCTGGAGTGTAGCGGGGGGTGGAGATACGCAGTATTTT	CAWSVAGGGDTQYF